These T cell receptor beta chains were read from a single sample in a study of CD8 T cells in Susac syndrome. Using its own MiXCR run on the immunoSEQ multiplex PCR reads, TCRdb lists one record per CDR3 protein. Found here are about 210,000 distinct CDR3 sequences, about 94% of them singletons; the top ten hold 0.15%. Material: CD4+ T cells from PBMCs. All receptors derive from a human donor with Susac syndrome. Both conserved end residues are part of each CDR3. The D gene is left open where the match is weak. The size field is filled for only some rows; it gives once, few, many or a size class.

j_call | cdr3_length | d_call | clone_size | v_call | cdr3_nt | cdr3_aa
TRBJ1-4 | 15 | TRBD1 | . | TRBV9 | TGTGCCAGCAGCGGTGACAGGGACTTTAATGAAAAACTGTTTTTT | CASSGDRDFNEKLFF
TRBJ2-5 | 14 | . | . | TRBV28 | TGTGCCAGCAGTTCCTGGACACTCCAAGAGACCCAGTACTTC | CASSSWTLQETQYF
TRBJ1-3 | 15 | TRBD1 | once | TRBV11-1 | TGTGCCAGCAGCCGTGGGACAGAAGGCGCAAACACCATATATTTT | CASSRGTEGANTIYF
TRBJ2-5 | 13 | . | . | TRBV6-2/TRBV6-3 | TGTGCCAGCAGTTACACAGCTCAAGAGACCCAGTACTTC | CASSYTAQETQYF
TRBJ1-1 | 14 | TRBD1 | . | TRBV3-1 | TGTGCCAGCAGCCAAGGGGACAGCTTCACTGAAGCTTTCTTT | CASSQGDSFTEAFF
TRBJ1-1 | 16 | . | once | TRBV18 | TGTGCCAGCTCACCATCCAGGAGCGAAAGGAACACTGAAGCTTTCTTT | CASSPSRSERNTEAFF
TRBJ2-3 | 13 | TRBD2 | . | TRBV7-9 | TGTGCCAGCAGCTTAGCGGGACTACCTACGCAGTATTTT | CASSLAGLPTQYF
TRBJ2-1 | 16 | . | . | TRBV28 | TGTGCCAGCAGTCCCCCGAGGGATAGCTCCTACAATGAGCAGTTCTTC | CASSPPRDSSYNEQFF
TRBJ1-1 | 12 | . | . | TRBV29-1 | TGCAGCGTTGGGGGCAGGAACACTGAAGCTTTCTTT | CSVGGRNTEAFF
TRBJ2-1 | 15 | . | once | TRBV5-1 | TGCGCCAGCAGCTGGCAGGGGATGGCGGTCAATGAGCAGTTCTTC | CASSWQGMAVNEQFF
TRBJ2-7 | 13 | TRBD1 | . | TRBV29-1 | TGCAGCGTTGATGGGGACAGTAACTACGAGCAGTACTTC | CSVDGDSNYEQYF
TRBJ2-7 | 17 | . | . | TRBV20-1 | TGCAGTGCTAGAGAGAGGCCGGTGTTTAGGACAAGGTCCGAGCAGTACTTC | CSARERPVFRTRSEQYF
TRBJ2-2 | 15 | TRBD1 | . | TRBV6-1 | TGTGCCAGCACCCCGGACAGGGGAAACACCGGGGAGCTGTTTTTT | CASTPDRGNTGELFF
TRBJ2-1 | 11 | . | . | TRBV29-1 | TGCAGCGTTTCAGGATACAATGAGCAGTTCTTC | CSVSGYNEQFF
TRBJ2-7 | 14 | . | . | TRBV25-1 | TGTGCCAGCAGCGACCCCGTGAGCTCCTACGAGCAGTACTTC | CASSDPVSSYEQYF
TRBJ2-3 | 14 | TRBD2 | . | TRBV20-1 | TGCAGTGCTACCCTAGCGGGGAGCACAGATACGCAGTATTTT | CSATLAGSTDTQYF
TRBJ1-4 | 14 | . | . | TRBV20-1 | TGCAGTGCTAGAGCGAGCAGGGCTAATGAAAAACTGTTTTTT | CSARASRANEKLFF
TRBJ2-2 | 15 | . | . | TRBV5-1 | TGCGCCAGCACCCTCTGGGGGCATGACACCGGGGAGCTGTTTTTT | CASTLWGHDTGELFF
TRBJ1-2 | 18 | . | . | TRBV9 | TGTGCCAGCAGCGTAGATCTGGGGAGGGGAAACCTATCAAATGGCTACACCTTC | CASSVDLGRGNLSNGYTF
TRBJ2-7 | 13 | . | . | TRBV11-3 | TGTGCCAGCAGCTTAATCACCTCCTACGAGCAGTACTTC | CASSLITSYEQYF
TRBJ1-6 | 17 | . | . | TRBV5-1 | TGCGCCAGCAGCCCCTATACAGACGACAGTCGCAAATCACCCCTCCACTTT | CASSPYTDDSRKSPLHF
TRBJ2-2 | 12 | . | . | TRBV30 | TGTGCCTGGAGGCCGAACACCGGGGAGCTGTTTTTT | CAWRPNTGELFF
TRBJ1-1 | 14 | . | . | TRBV7-2 | TGTGCCAGCAGCTTAACCGTCATGAACACTGAAGCTTTCTTT | CASSLTVMNTEAFF
TRBJ2-3 | 13 | . | . | TRBV2 | TGTGCCAGCATGGGAGAACAGGGTGATACGCAGTATTTT | CASMGEQGDTQYF
TRBJ2-3 | 15 | TRBD2 | . | TRBV4-3 | TGCGCCAGCAGCCAAGATCTGGGGGGGACAGATACGCAGTATTTT | CASSQDLGGTDTQYF
TRBJ1-4 | 15 | TRBD1 | once | TRBV15 | TGTGCCACCAGCTCCAAGGGGGCGTTGGACGAAAAACTGTTTTTT | CATSSKGALDEKLFF
TRBJ2-1 | 14 | TRBD1 | . | TRBV5-1 | TGCGCCAGCAGCTCTCTCTCCAAGGGGGCTGAGCAGTTCTTC | CASSSLSKGAEQFF
TRBJ2-7 | 13 | . | . | TRBV12-3/TRBV12-4 | TGTGCCAGCAGTTTTTCCCATTCCCCCGAGCAGTACTTC | CASSFSHSPEQYF
TRBJ2-5 | 12 | . | . | TRBV20-1 | TGCAGTGCTTTGGACAGCCAAGAGACCCAGTACTTC | CSALDSQETQYF
TRBJ2-2 | 14 | . | few | TRBV3-1 | TGTGCCAGCAGCCAAGATACGGGGTCCGGGGAGCTGTTTTTT | CASSQDTGSGELFF
TRBJ1-5 | 18 | TRBD1 | once | TRBV6-2/TRBV6-3 | TGTGCCAGCAGCAAGTGGGATAGTTCGGGACAGGGCAATCAGCCCCAGCATTTT | CASSKWDSSGQGNQPQHF
TRBJ2-6 | 16 | TRBD1 | . | TRBV2 | TGTGCCAGCAGTCGGGACAGGGGGACTGGGGCCAACGTCCTGACTTTC | CASSRDRGTGANVLTF
TRBJ2-5 | 15 | . | once | TRBV4-3 | TGCGCCAGCAGTCGGGTCCGGGACACCCAAGAGACCCAGTACTTC | CASSRVRDTQETQYF
TRBJ2-3 | 14 | . | . | TRBV3-1 | TGTGCCAGCAGCCAAGATAGTTGGGCAGATACGCAGTATTTT | CASSQDSWADTQYF
TRBJ1-4 | 15 | . | once | TRBV7-9 | TGTGCCAGCAGTTTTCCCGGGACTACCCTTGAAAAACTGTTTTTT | CASSFPGTTLEKLFF
TRBJ2-3 | 15 | . | . | TRBV7-8 | TGTGCCAGCAGCTTAGTAGGGCTATTGACAGATACGCAGTATTTT | CASSLVGLLTDTQYF
TRBJ2-3 | 16 | . | . | TRBV6-2/TRBV6-3 | TGTGCCAGCAGTTACGGCACAACCCCAGGGCCAGATACGCAGTATTTT | CASSYGTTPGPDTQYF
TRBJ2-3 | 16 | TRBD2 | . | TRBV24-1 | TGTGCCACCAGTGATAGGACTAGCGGGGATAAAGATACGCAGTATTTT | CATSDRTSGDKDTQYF